The T cell receptor (beta chain) described here comes from a study of T-cell memory formation after mild COVID-19. The CDR3 is 13 amino acids. V gave up 4 bases and J gave up 16 bases; unmatched junction bases: 12. TCRdb re-called the 5' RACE reads through MiXCR, storing one row per CDR3 protein. The sample has about 400,000 distinct CDR3 sequences; roughly a quarter are singletons. What was sequenced was PBMCs or a T cell subset sorted from them (not recorded which). This sequence joins TRBV12-3 or TRBV12-4 and TRBJ2-1; 8 positions match TRBD1. The TCR comes from an adult woman who had mild COVID-19 (a few samples of this study predate the infection). Cell type and time point are not known. The CDR3 DNA reads as TGTGCCAGCAGTTCATATAATTCCGGGACAGGATTCTTC. As protein: CASSSYNSGTGFF.